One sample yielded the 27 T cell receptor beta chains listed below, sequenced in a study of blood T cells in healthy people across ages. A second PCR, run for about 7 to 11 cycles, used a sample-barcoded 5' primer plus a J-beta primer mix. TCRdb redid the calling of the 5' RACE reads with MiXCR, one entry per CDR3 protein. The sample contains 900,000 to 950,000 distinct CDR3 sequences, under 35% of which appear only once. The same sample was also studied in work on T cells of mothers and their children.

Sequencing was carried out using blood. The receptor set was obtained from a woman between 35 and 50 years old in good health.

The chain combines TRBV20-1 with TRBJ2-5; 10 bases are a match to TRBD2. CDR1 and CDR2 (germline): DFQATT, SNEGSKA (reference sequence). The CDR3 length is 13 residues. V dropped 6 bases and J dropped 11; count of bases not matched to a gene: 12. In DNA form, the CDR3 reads TGCAGTGCGACCCTAGCGGGGGCGGGGGAGCAGTACTTC. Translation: CSATLAGAGEQYF.

CDR3 sequence (DNA): TGCGCCAGCAGCTTCGGCACAGGGGGTAGCTCCTACAATGAGCAGTTCTTC. It specifies CASSFGTGGSSYNEQFF. The J gene is TRBJ2-1, the V gene TRBV5-1; 8 bases map to TRBD1. In germline, CDR1 is SGHRS, CDR2 YFSETQ. CDR3 length equals 17 residues. With V trimmed by 2 bases and J by 0 bases, 7 bases remained unmatched.

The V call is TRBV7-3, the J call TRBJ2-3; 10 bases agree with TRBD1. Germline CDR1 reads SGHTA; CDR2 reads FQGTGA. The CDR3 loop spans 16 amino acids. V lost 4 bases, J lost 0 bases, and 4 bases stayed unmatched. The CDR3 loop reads CASSSDRGSSTDTQYF. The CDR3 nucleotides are TGTGCCAGCAGCTCGGACAGGGGGTCTAGCACAGATACGCAGTATTTT.

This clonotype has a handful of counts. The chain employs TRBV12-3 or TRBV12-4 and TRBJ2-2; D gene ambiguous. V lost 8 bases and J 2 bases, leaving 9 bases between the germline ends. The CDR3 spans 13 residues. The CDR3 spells CASVRRNTGELFF. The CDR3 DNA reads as TGTGCCAGCGTTAGGCGAAACACCGGGGAGCTGTTTTTT.

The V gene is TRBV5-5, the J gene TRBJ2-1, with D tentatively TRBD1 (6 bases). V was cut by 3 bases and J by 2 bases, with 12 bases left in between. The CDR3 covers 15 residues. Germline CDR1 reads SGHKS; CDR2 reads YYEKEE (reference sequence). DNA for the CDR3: TGTGCCAGCAGCTCCGGACAGAGCCCCTACAATGAGCAGTTCTTC. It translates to CASSSGQSPYNEQFF.

CDR3: CAWNPGPYEQYF. The CDR3 nucleotides read TGTGCCTGGAACCCTGGACCCTACGAGCAGTACTTC. The J gene is TRBJ2-7, the V gene TRBV30; D unresolved. The CDR3 is 12 amino acids. V lost 4 bases, J lost 2 bases, and 9 bases lay in between. Per the germline V gene, CDR1 is GTSNPN and CDR2 is SVGIG (reference sequence).

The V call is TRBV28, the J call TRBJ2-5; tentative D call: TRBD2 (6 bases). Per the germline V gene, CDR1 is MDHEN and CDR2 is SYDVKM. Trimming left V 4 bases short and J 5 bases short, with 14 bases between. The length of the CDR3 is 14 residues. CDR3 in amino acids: CASSWSAGFETQYF. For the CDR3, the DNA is TGTGCCAGCAGTTGGTCAGCGGGTTTCGAGACCCAGTACTTC.

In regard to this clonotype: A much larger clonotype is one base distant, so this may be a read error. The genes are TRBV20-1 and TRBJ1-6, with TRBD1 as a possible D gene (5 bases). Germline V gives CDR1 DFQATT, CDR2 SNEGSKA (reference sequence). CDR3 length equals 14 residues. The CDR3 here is CSARDPGYNSPPHF. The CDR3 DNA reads TGCAGTGCTAGAGATCCAGGGTATAATTCACCCCCCCACTTT.

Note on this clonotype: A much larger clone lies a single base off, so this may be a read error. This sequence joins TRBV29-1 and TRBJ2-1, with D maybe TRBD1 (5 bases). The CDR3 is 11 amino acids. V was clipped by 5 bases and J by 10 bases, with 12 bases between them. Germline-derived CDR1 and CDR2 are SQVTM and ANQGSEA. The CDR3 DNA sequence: TGCAGCGTTCAGGGTGCCAAGGAGCAGTTCTTC. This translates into CSVQGAKEQFF.

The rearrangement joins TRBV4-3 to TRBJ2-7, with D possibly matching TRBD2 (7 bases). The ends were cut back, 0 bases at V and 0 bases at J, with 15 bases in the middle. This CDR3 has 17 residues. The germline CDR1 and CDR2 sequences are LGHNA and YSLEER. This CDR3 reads CASSQDRGGMGSYEQYF. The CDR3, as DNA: TGCGCCAGCAGCCAAGATAGGGGGGGAATGGGCTCCTACGAGCAGTACTTC.

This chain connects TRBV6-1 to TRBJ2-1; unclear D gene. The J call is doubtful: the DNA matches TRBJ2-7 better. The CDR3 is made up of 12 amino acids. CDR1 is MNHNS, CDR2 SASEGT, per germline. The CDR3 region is CASSGAGNEQYF. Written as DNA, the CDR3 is TGTGCCAGCAGTGGAGCCGGCAATGAGCAGTACTTC.

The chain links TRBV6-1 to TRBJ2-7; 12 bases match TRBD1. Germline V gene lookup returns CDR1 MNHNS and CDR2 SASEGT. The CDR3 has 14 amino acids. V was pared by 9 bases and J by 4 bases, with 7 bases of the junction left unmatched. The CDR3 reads CASAGTGGAYEQYF. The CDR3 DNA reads TGTGCCAGTGCCGGGACAGGGGGCGCTTACGAGCAGTACTTC.

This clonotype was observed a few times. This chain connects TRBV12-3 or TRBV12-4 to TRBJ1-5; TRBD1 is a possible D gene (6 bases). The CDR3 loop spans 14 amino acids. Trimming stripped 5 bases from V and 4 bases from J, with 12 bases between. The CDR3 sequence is CASSDRIGNQPQHF. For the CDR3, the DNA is TGTGCCAGCAGTGACAGGATTGGAAATCAGCCCCAGCATTTT.

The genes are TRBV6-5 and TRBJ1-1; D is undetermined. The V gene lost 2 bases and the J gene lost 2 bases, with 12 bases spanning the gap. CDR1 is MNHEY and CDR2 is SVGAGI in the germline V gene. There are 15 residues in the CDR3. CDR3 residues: CASSYRARDNTEAFF. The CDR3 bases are TGTGCCAGCAGTTACCGGGCACGCGATAACACTGAAGCTTTCTTT.

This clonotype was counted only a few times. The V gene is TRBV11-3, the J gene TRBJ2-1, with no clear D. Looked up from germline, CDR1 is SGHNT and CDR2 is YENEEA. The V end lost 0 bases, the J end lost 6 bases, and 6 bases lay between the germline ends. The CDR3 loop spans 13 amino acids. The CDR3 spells CASSLEASNEQFF. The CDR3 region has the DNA TGTGCCAGCAGCTTAGAGGCAAGCAATGAGCAGTTCTTC.

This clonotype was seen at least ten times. The CDR3, as DNA: TGCAGTGCTAGAGAACAGGGTATAGCCAAAAACATTCAGTACTTC. Protein product: CSAREQGIAKNIQYF. The gene calls are TRBV20-1 and TRBJ2-4; D may be TRBD1 (6 bases). Trimming removed 0 bases from V and 0 bases from J, with 9 bases in between. Looked up from germline, CDR1 is DFQATT and CDR2 is SNEGSKA (reference sequence). The CDR3 contains 15 residues.

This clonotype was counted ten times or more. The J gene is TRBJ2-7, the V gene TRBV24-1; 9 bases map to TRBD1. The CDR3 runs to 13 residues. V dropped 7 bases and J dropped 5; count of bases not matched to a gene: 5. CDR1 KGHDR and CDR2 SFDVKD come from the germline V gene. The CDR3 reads CATSGTGIHEQYF. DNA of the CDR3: TGTGCCACCAGCGGGACAGGGATCCACGAGCAGTACTTC.

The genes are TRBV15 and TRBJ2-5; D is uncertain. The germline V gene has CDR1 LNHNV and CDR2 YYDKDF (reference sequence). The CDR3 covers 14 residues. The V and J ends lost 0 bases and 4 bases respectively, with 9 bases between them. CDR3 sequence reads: CATSRDLGRETQYF. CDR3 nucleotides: TGTGCCACCAGCAGAGATCTTGGCCGAGAGACCCAGTACTTC.

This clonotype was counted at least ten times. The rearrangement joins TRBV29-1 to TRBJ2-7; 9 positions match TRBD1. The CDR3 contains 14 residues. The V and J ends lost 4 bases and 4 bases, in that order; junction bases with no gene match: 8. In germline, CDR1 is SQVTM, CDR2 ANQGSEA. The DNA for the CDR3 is TGCAGCGTTGTCGACAGGGGGTCGTTATACGAGCAGTACTTC. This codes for CSVVDRGSLYEQYF.

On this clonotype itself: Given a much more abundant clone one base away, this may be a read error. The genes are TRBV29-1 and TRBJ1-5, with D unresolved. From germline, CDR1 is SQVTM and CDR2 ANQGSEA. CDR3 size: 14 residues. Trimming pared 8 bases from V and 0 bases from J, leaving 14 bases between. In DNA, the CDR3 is TGCAGCCCACTCGGAGGGTCTAGCAATCAGCCCCAGCATTTT. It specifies CSPLGGSSNQPQHF.

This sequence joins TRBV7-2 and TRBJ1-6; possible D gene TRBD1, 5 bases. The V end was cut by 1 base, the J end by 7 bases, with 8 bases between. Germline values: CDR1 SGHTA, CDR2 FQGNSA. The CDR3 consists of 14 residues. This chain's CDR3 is CASSLEEGNSPLHF. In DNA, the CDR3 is TGTGCCAGCAGCTTAGAGGAGGGGAATTCACCCCTCCACTTT.

The CDR3 DNA sequence: TGTGCCAGCAGAAAGGGGTCCTGGGAAGCTTTCTTT. The encoded protein is CASRKGSWEAFF. The V and J genes are TRBV28 and TRBJ1-1, with a tentative D call TRBD1 (5 bases). Trimming removed 6 bases from V and 8 bases from J, with 13 bases in between. Germline CDR1 reads MDHEN; CDR2 reads SYDVKM. The CDR3 runs 12 residues.

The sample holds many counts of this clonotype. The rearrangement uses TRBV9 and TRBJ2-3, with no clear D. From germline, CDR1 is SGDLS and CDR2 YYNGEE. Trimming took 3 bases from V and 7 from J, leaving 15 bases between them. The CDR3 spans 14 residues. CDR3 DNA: TGTGCCAGCAGCGCTTTCGACTCCGCACATACGCAGTATTTT. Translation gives CASSAFDSAHTQYF.

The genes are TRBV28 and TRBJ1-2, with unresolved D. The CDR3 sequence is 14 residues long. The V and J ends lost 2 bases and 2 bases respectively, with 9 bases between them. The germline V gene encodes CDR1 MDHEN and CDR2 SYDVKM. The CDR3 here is CASSLQVWNYGYTF. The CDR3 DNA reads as TGTGCCAGCAGTTTACAGGTTTGGAACTATGGCTACACCTTC.

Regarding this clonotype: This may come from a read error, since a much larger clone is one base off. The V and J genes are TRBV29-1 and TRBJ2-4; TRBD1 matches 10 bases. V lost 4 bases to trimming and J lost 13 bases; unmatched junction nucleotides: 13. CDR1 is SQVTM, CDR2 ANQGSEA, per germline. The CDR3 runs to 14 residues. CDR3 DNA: TGCAGCGTTGGTGGGGGACAGGGGACCAATGAGCAGTACTTC. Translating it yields CSVGGGQGTNEQYF.

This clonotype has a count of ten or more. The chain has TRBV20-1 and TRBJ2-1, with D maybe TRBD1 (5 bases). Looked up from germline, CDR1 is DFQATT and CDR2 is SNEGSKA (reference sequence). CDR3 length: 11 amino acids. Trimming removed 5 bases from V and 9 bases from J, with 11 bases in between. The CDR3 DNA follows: TGCAGTGCTCACGACAGCCCTGAGCAGTTCTTC. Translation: CSAHDSPEQFF.

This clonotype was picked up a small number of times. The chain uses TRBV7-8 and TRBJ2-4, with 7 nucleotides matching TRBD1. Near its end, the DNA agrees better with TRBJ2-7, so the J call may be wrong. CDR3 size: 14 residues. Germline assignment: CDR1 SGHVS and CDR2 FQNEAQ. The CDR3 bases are TGTGCCAGCAGCCCCCGGGACAGCCGCTACGAGCAGTACTTC. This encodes CASSPRDSRYEQYF.